This TCR beta chain was found in a study of cytomegalovirus exposure and HLA in healthy donors. Turning to this clone: Its antigen is undetermined.

CDR3 length: 13 amino acids. Germline lookup yields CDR1 GTSNPN and CDR2 SVGIG (reference sequence). Trimming removed 2 bases at V and 7 bases at J, with 12 bases between. A multiplex PCR was run with 60 Vbeta primers and 13 Jbeta primers. This table comes from immunoSEQ multiplex PCR, and its TCRdb copy is limited to in-frame clones, with some not included. The sample shows about 130,000 clones, about 81% of them seen only once. Study-wide results and caveats: Listed as cytomegalovirus-associated were 150 to 200 TCR beta chains.

The sequencing sample was made of PBMCs. The chain is built from TRBV30 and TRBJ1-3; D is unclear. The origin of this receptor is a woman aged 35 to 49 in good health and CMV-seropositive. CDR3 sequence reads: CAWSNVGGNTIYF. For the CDR3, the DNA is TGTGCCTGGAGTAACGTGGGAGGGAACACCATATATTTT.